Below, one T cell receptor beta chain is given with its context. The target antigen is unknown. Specified treatment: some 20 received Ad26.COV2.S at low or high dose, single or two shots; about 5 received placebo; per-sample allocation not given. Each sample was drawn 63 days after the first injection (of vaccine or placebo). This sample is drawn from a study of Ad26.COV2.S vaccination and SARS-CoV-2 variants. For the study at large: By the intramuscular route, Ad26.COV2.S was given once, or twice 56 days apart. Whole-study findings and limits: Substantial response breadth was reportedly seen for spike-specific CD8+ and CD4+ T cells after vaccination. Vaccine recipients showed a spike-specific TCR breadth that was higher than in placebo recipients.

CDR3 size: 14 residues. The germline CDR1 and CDR2 sequences are SQVTM and ANQGSEA. The V end lost 7 bases, the J end lost 2 bases, and 17 bases lay between the germline ends. The method was immunoSEQ multiplex PCR; TCRdb's version includes in-frame clones alone and lacks a portion of them. Found here are about 260,000 clones, around nine tenths of them singletons; the top ten hold roughly 3%. This sample comprised peripheral blood, obtained in a trial of Ad26.COV2.S vaccine versus placebo. The chain recombines TRBV29-1 with TRBJ1-1; D is perhaps TRBD1 (5 bases). This TCR was recovered from a person between 18 and 60 years old who received the Ad26.COV2.S COVID-19 vaccine or a placebo. The CDR3 sequence: CSAASTASNTEAFF. As DNA, the CDR3 is TGCAGCGCTGCCTCGACAGCCTCTAACACTGAAGCTTTCTTT.